This TCR beta chain was recorded in a study of T cell repertoires in cytomegalovirus infection. Overall study: CMV infection together with matching HLA type was indicated by public TCR beta signatures.

TCRdb reprocessed the reads via MiXCR and lists one record per CDR3 protein. The sample yields a few hundred thousand distinct CDR3 sequences, 9.5% seen once. The germline V gene has CDR1 MNHNS and CDR2 SASEGT. CDR3 size: 12 residues. Trimming removed 1 base at V and 7 bases at J, with 8 bases between. This clonotype was detected only a few times. Its specificity is unknown. Broader study findings: The ex vivo response showed dominance by HLA-C-restricted CMV-specific TCR beta clonotypes.

The rearrangement joins TRBV6-1 to TRBJ2-7; a weak D match, TRBD2 (6 bases). The sequenced sample was PBMCs. This clonotype originated in a human donor in good health (CMV status not recorded). Some clones in this sample may be carry-over from other donors' samples. CDR3 in DNA: TGTGCCAGCAGTGAAGTGGGGGGAGAGCAGTACTTC. Encoded protein: CASSEVGGEQYF.